This TCR beta chain was identified in a study of CD8+CD57+ T cells in acquired aplastic anemia. Study-wide background: Healthy donors gave about 10 million reads on average for CD4+ cells.

About this clonotype itself: What it binds is unknown.

Overall study findings and caveats: Patients and controls had CD8+ Simpson's diversity values that were not significantly distinct. Roughly 27 shared CD8+ CDR3s appeared highly expressed within patients' immunodominant clones.

Using genomic DNA as the template, TCR beta VDJ and CDR3 profiling was carried out. A single record per CDR3 protein comes from TCRdb applying MiXCR to the reads. The data show a few hundred thousand distinct CDR3 sequences, almost 35% seen once. V gave up 2 bases and J gave up 12 bases, with 17 bases separating them. This CDR3 has 14 residues. Germline CDR1 reads SGHTA; CDR2 reads FQGTGA. The sequence derives from a human donor in good health, serving as a control. The sample was sorted CD4+, CD8+, or CD8+CD57+ T cells (not recorded which) from PBMCs. The genes are TRBV7-3 and TRBJ2-1, with D maybe TRBD2 (5 bases). CDR3 nucleotides: TGTGCCAGCAGCTTAGCGGACGCCAGCGGTGGGCAGTTCTTC. Translated: CASSLADASGGQFF.